This TCR beta chain stems from a study of CD8 T cells in ankylosing spondylitis. V gave up 0 bases and J gave up 5 bases, with 10 bases separating them. The CDR3 runs 14 residues. Germline V CDR1 and CDR2: ENHRY, SYGVKD. Making use of molecular barcodes, quantitative 5'-RACE generated TCR beta libraries. TCRdb called the 5' RACE reads again in MiXCR, with one record for every CDR3 protein. The sample has about 340,000 distinct CDR3 sequences; about 15% are singletons. Study-wide points: Apparently characteristic of ankylosing spondylitis blood was a TCR beta motif (eight highly homologous variants). Clones that were linked to disease were CD8+ and were relatively rare in peripheral blood.

This clonotype was observed a handful of times. No antigen is known for it. The chain couples TRBV10-3 to TRBJ2-5, with a tentative D call TRBD1 (6 bases). The sample consisted of blood, either unsorted or a sorted T cell fraction (not recorded which). The TCR was taken from a male donor with ankylosing spondylitis or in good health (not recorded which). CDR3 sequence: CAISESGGLETQYF. In nucleotides, the CDR3 is TGTGCCATCAGTGAGTCAGGGGGATTGGAGACCCAGTACTTC.